This T cell receptor beta chain was observed in a study of T cells in Graves' hyperthyroidism and ophthalmopathy. Researchers took RNA transcripts and amplified the TCR beta CDR3 regions from them. HTBI primers drove first-round RT-PCR of the TCR CDR3. Each CDR3 protein is one row after TCRdb ran MiXCR on the multiplex PCR reads. This sample yields nearly 600,000 distinct CDR3 sequences, of which roughly 13% are seen a single time; more than 4.5% belongs to the top ten. This CDR3 spans 16 amino acids. Germline V CDR1 and CDR2: MNHEY, SVGAGI. Trimming cost V 4 bases and J 1 base; bases outside gene matches: 9. The table lists this clonotype with a few counts. This may stem from a read error, because a much larger clone lies one nucleotide away.

The origin of this receptor is a woman in her 30s with Graves' hyperthyroidism that later progressed to Graves' ophthalmopathy. Sample: blood. The chain recombines TRBV6-5 with TRBJ1-1, with 7 bases that match TRBD1. The CDR3 DNA follows: TGTGCCAGCAGTTTGGACAGGAACCCCCGGAACACTGAAGCTTTCTTT. This codes for CASSLDRNPRNTEAFF.